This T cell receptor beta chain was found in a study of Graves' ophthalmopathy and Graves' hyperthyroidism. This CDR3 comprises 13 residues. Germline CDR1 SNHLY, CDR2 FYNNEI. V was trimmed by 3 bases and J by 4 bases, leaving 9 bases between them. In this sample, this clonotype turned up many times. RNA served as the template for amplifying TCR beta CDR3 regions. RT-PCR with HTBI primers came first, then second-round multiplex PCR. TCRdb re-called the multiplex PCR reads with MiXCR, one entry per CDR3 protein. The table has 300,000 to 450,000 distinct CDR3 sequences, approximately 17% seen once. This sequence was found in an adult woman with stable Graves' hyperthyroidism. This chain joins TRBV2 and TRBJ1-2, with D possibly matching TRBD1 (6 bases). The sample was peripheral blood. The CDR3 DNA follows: TGTGCCAGCAGTGACCAGGGGCGCTATGGCTACACCTTC. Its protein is CASSDQGRYGYTF.